A single sample gave rise to the 21 T cell receptor beta chains below, sequenced in a study of cytomegalovirus exposure and HLA in healthy donors. With 60 Vbeta and 13 Jbeta primers, the PCR was carried out. Sequenced by immunoSEQ multiplex PCR; TCRdb stores in-frame clones only, minus some. The sample consists of around 250,000 clones, 80% to 95% of them appearing once. Sequencing was done on a sample of PBMCs. Receptors were obtained from a girl aged 2 to 10 in good health and CMV-seronegative.

The chain uses TRBV18 and TRBJ1-3; D is uncertain. The V end lost 3 bases, the J end lost 0 bases, and 12 bases lay between the germline ends. From germline, CDR1 is KGHSH and CDR2 LQKENI. The CDR3 has 16 amino acids. The CDR3 loop reads CASSPLILASGNTIYF. The CDR3 DNA sequence: TGTGCCAGCTCACCTCTAATCCTTGCCTCTGGAAACACCATATATTTT.

The sample holds one count of this clone. The chain is built from TRBV18 and TRBJ1-1; no reliable D call. Germline CDR1 and CDR2: KGHSH and LQKENI. This CDR3 spans 14 amino acids. V gave up 4 bases and J gave up 1 base, with 10 bases separating them. The CDR3: CASSLKSWNTEAFF. The CDR3 region has the DNA TGTGCCAGCTCACTAAAATCGTGGAACACTGAAGCTTTCTTT.

The chain recombines TRBV7-8 with TRBJ2-7; the D is unclear. The V end was cut by 3 bases, the J end by 2 bases, with 5 bases between. Germline V gene lookup returns CDR1 SGHVS and CDR2 FQNEAQ. CDR3 length: 12 amino acids. CDR3 DNA: TGTGCCAGCAGCTTCTCAGCCTACGAGCAGTACTTC. Translating gives CASSFSAYEQYF.

The rearrangement joins TRBV14 to TRBJ1-1, with D possibly matching TRBD1 (5 bases). The V end was cut by 4 bases, the J end by 4 bases, with 16 bases between. Germline CDR1 reads SGHDN; CDR2 reads FVKESK. This CDR3 is built from 15 residues. CDR3 bases: TGTGCCAGCAGCCCGTTCCCGCAGGGCGGCACTGAAGCTTTCTTT. This encodes CASSPFPQGGTEAFF.

The J gene is TRBJ1-6, the V gene TRBV28; D gene unclear. CDR3 length: 14 residues. V was cut by 7 bases and J by 9 bases, with 16 bases left in between. Germline V gives CDR1 MDHEN, CDR2 SYDVKM. The CDR3 sequence is CASNNGEFGSPLHF. As DNA, the CDR3 is TGTGCCAGCAACAACGGGGAGTTTGGTTCACCCCTCCACTTT.

CDR3 loop: CASSQNQGYNEKLFF. The CDR3 region has the DNA TGCGCCAGCAGTCAAAATCAGGGGTATAATGAAAAACTGTTTTTT. The chain combines TRBV10-2 with TRBJ1-4; maybe TRBD1 (6 bases). Per germline, CDR1 WSHSY and CDR2 SAAADI. The V end lost 5 bases, the J end lost 4 bases, and 14 bases lay between the germline ends. This CDR3 is 15 amino acids long.

The genes are TRBV11-2 and TRBJ2-1, with 8 bases aligning to TRBD1. CDR3 size: 15 residues. In germline, CDR1 is SGHAT, CDR2 FQNNGV. Germline trimming cut 5 bases from V and 6 bases from J; bases unmatched to any gene: 9. CDR3 sequence: CASSTRQGTSNEQFF. The CDR3 coding sequence is TGTGCCAGCAGCACCAGACAGGGGACGAGCAATGAGCAGTTCTTC.

This rearrangement joins TRBV7-7 to TRBJ2-1, with D perhaps matching TRBD2 (5 bases). V shed 5 bases and J shed 0 bases, with 11 bases lying between them. This CDR3 has 15 amino acids. CDR1 is SSHAT, CDR2 FNYEAQ, per germline (reference sequence). The CDR3 DNA reads as TGTGCCAGCAGCCAAAGCGGTAGCTCCTACAATGAGCAGTTCTTC. This sequence encodes CASSQSGSSYNEQFF.

J is TRBJ2-6 and V is TRBV27, with 10 bases fitting TRBD1. Unmatched junction bases numbered 2, after V lost 0 bases and J lost 0 bases. CDR3 length: 18 amino acids. Looked up from germline, CDR1 is MNHEY and CDR2 is SMNVEV (reference sequence). The CDR3 is CASSLSWTGGSGANVLTF. CDR3 nucleotides: TGTGCCAGCAGTTTATCTTGGACAGGGGGCTCTGGGGCCAACGTCCTGACTTTC.

The genes are TRBV5-6 and TRBJ2-2; 8 bases agree with TRBD1. Germline assignment: CDR1 SGHDT and CDR2 YYEEEE. The V gene end was trimmed by 0 bases and the J gene end by 5 bases; junction bases not matched to a gene: 3. CDR3 length: 15 amino acids. The CDR3, as DNA: TGTGCCAGCAGCTTGGAGGACAGGGTAACCGGGGAGCTGTTTTTT. This encodes CASSLEDRVTGELFF.

The DNA for the CDR3 is TGTGCCAGCTGCGGGATACCGGTTGATACGCAGTATTTT. This sequence encodes CASCGIPVDTQYF. This sequence joins TRBV6-6 and TRBJ2-3; D may be TRBD2 (6 bases). CDR1 is MNHNY and CDR2 is SVGAGI in the germline V gene (reference sequence). V was trimmed by 8 bases and J by 6 bases, leaving 15 bases between them. This CDR3 is 13 amino acids long.

This clone was picked up one time. The chain joins TRBV4-1 to TRBJ2-7; 11 nucleotides match TRBD2. After removal of 0 bases from V and 6 bases from J, the junction contained 4 bases not matched to a gene. The germline CDR1 and CDR2 sequences are MGHRA and YSYEKL. The CDR3 sequence is 15 residues long. The CDR3 sequence: CASSQEGLAGGEQYF. Written as DNA, the CDR3 is TGCGCCAGCAGCCAAGAGGGGCTAGCGGGAGGCGAGCAGTACTTC.

The chain joins TRBV5-4 to TRBJ2-7, with 10 bases matching TRBD1. The germline V gene encodes CDR1 SGHNT and CDR2 YYREEE (reference sequence). V was pared by 4 bases and J by 3 bases, with 4 bases of the junction left unmatched. The CDR3 covers 14 residues. DNA for the CDR3: TGTGCCAGCAGCCACGGGACAGGGGTCTACGAGCAGTACTTC. This codes for CASSHGTGVYEQYF.

The V call is TRBV6-1, the J call TRBJ2-7; D is perhaps TRBD2 (7 bases). The CDR3 spans 17 residues. Trimming removed 2 bases at V and 5 bases at J, with 22 bases between. Germline CDR1 is MNHNS and CDR2 is SASEGT. The CDR3 here is CASSEMWGGLGGNEQYF. DNA of the CDR3: TGTGCCAGCAGTGAAATGTGGGGGGGCCTTGGAGGTAACGAGCAGTACTTC.

The genes are TRBV7-2 and TRBJ2-2; 7 bases match TRBD2. The CDR3 contains 15 residues. CDR1 SGHTA and CDR2 FQGNSA come from the germline V gene. The V and J ends lost 0 bases and 4 bases, in that order; junction bases with no gene match: 2. DNA for the CDR3: TGTGCCAGCAGCTTAGCGGGGGGGATCACCGGGGAGCTGTTTTTT. This sequence encodes CASSLAGGITGELFF.

The rearrangement links TRBV2 to TRBJ2-2; maybe TRBD1 (6 bases). Trimming shortened V by 6 bases and J by 3 bases, and 11 bases separated the two germline ends. Per the germline V gene, CDR1 is SNHLY and CDR2 is FYNNEI. The CDR3 has 14 amino acids. The CDR3 spells CASRRDTDTGELFF. CDR3 nucleotide sequence: TGTGCCAGCAGACGGGACACCGACACCGGGGAGCTGTTTTTT.

The chain is built from TRBV7-2 and TRBJ2-5; 10 bases map to TRBD2. The J call is in doubt because the DNA end fits TRBJ2-7 better. The germline V gene has CDR1 SGHTA and CDR2 FQGNSA. This CDR3 has 14 amino acids. The chain's CDR3 is CASSLTSGVYEQYF. Here the CDR3 DNA reads TGTGCCAGCAGCTTAACTAGCGGGGTTTACGAGCAGTACTTC.

The genes are TRBV5-3 and TRBJ1-1; D is unresolved. TRBV5-3 is filed as an ORF, its function uncertain. The CDR3 extends over 13 amino acids. The germline V and J ends were trimmed by 5 bases and 1 base, with 9 bases remaining between them. CDR3 in DNA: TGTGCCAGAAGTTATCAGGAGAACACTGAAGCTTTCTTT. This sequence encodes CARSYQENTEAFF.

J is TRBJ2-3 and V is TRBV9, with 10 nucleotides matching TRBD2. V was pared by 0 bases and J by 11 bases, with 6 bases of the junction left unmatched. The CDR3 contains 14 residues. Germline V gene data show CDR1 as SGDLS and CDR2 as YYNGEE. The CDR3: CASSVVTSGARQYF. Written as DNA, the CDR3 is TGTGCCAGCAGCGTAGTTACTAGCGGGGCCCGGCAGTATTTT.

This chain uses TRBV13 with TRBJ1-3; D unclear. Germline-derived CDR1 and CDR2 are PRHDT and FYEKMQ (reference sequence). The CDR3 spans 13 residues. Trimming removed 2 bases at V and 9 bases at J, with 11 bases between. DNA of the CDR3: TGTGCCAGCAGCTTACCAGGAAGCCCCACCATATATTTT. It encodes CASSLPGSPTIYF.

This clone appeared a single time. This rearrangement joins TRBV5-4 to TRBJ1-1, with D possibly being TRBD1 (5 bases). The V gene lost 2 bases and the J gene lost 3 bases, with 14 bases spanning the gap. The germline gives CDR1 SGHNT, CDR2 YYREEE (reference sequence). The CDR3 sequence is 15 residues long. CDR3 residues: CASSFIGAVHTEAFF. In nucleotides, the CDR3 is TGTGCCAGCAGCTTCATTGGGGCAGTGCACACTGAAGCTTTCTTT. The whole variable domain, remainder taken from reference TRBV5-4 and TRBJ1-1, is ETGVTQSPTHLIKTRGQQVTLRCSSQSGHNTVSWYQQALGQGPQFIFQYYREEENGRGNFPPRFSGLQFPNYSSELNVNALELDDSALYLCASSFIGAVHTEAFFGQGTRLTVV.